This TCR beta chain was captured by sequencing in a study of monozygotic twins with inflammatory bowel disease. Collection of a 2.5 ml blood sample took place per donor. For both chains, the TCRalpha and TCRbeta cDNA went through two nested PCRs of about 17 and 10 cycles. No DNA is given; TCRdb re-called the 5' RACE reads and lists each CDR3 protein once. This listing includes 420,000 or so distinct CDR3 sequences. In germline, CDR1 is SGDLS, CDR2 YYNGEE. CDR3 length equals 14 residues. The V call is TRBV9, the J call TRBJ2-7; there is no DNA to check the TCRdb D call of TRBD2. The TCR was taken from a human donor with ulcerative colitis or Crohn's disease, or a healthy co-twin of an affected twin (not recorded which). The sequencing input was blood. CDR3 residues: CASSVASGRYEQYF.